The sequence of this TCR beta chain was determined in a study of T cell repertoires in cytomegalovirus infection. About this clonotype itself: The antigen is not known.

Regarding the study as a whole: The ex vivo response was dominated by HLA-C-restricted CMV-specific TCR beta clonotypes.

This CDR3 spans 13 amino acids. Looked up from germline, CDR1 is DFQATT and CDR2 is SNEGSKA (reference sequence). The V and J ends lost 5 bases and 6 bases respectively, with 15 bases between them. Using its own MiXCR run on the reads, TCRdb lists one record per CDR3 protein. The repertoire holds about 310,000 distinct CDR3 sequences, 25% seen once, with approximately 12% in the top ten. Sequenced here: cultured PBMCs, sampled from culture after CMV antigen stimulation. The source is a human donor in good health (CMV status not recorded). Some clones in this sample may be carry-over from other donors' samples. This sequence joins TRBV20-1 and TRBJ2-3; D gene uncertain. The CDR3 here is CSAHLVVGDTQYF. Here the CDR3 DNA reads TGCAGTGCTCACCTGGTAGTGGGGGATACGCAGTATTTT.